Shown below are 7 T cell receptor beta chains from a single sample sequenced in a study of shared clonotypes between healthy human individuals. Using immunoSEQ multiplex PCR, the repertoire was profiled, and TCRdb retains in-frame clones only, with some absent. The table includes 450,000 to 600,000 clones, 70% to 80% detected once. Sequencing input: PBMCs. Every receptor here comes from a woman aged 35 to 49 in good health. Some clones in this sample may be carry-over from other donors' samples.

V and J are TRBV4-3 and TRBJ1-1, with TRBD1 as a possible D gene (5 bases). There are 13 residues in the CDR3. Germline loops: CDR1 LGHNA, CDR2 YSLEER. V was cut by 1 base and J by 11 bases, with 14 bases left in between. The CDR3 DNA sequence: TGCGCCAGCAGCCAAGGCCTGGGGGGTCGCGCTTTCTTT. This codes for CASSQGLGGRAFF.

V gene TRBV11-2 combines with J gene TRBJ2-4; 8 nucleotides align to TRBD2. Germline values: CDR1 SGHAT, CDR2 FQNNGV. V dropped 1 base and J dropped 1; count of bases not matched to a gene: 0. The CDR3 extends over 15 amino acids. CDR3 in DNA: TGTGCCAGCAGCTTAGGGACTAGCGCCAAAAACATTCAGTACTTC. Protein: CASSLGTSAKNIQYF.

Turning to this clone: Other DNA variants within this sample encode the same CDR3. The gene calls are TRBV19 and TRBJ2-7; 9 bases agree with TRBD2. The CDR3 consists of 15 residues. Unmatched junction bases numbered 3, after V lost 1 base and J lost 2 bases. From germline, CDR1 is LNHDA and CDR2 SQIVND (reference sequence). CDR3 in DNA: TGTGCCAGTAGTATAGGGCTAGCGGGAACCTACGAGCAGTACTTC. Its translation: CASSIGLAGTYEQYF.

This CDR3 is CASSPGLPSEQYF. The CDR3 DNA reads TGTGCCAGCAGCCCGGGACTCCCATCCGAGCAGTACTTC. V gene TRBV5-6 combines with J gene TRBJ2-7; TRBD2 is a possible D gene (6 bases). Germline CDR1 and CDR2: SGHDT and YYEEEE. V gave up 4 bases and J gave up 6 bases, with 14 bases separating them. The CDR3 spans 13 residues. The full variable domain, in which reference TRBV5-6 and TRBJ2-7 provide the parts outside the CDR3, is DAGVTQSPTHLIKTRGQQVTLRCSPKSGHDTVSWYQQALGQGPQFIFQYYEEEERQRGNFPDRFSGHQFPNYSSELNVNALLLGDSALYLCASSPGLPSEQYFGPGTRLTVT.

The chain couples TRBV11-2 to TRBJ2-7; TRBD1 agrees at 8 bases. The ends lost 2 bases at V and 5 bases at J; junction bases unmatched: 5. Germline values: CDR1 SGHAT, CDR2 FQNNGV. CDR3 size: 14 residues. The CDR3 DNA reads TGTGCCAGCAGCTTAAACAGGGGGACCCACGAGCAGTACTTC. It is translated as CASSLNRGTHEQYF.

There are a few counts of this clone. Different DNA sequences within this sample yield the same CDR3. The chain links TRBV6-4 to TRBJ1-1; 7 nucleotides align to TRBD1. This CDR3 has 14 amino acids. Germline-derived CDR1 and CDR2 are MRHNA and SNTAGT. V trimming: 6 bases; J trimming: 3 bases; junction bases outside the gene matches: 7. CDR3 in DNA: TGTGCCAGCAGAGAGACAGGGCGGGACACTGAAGCTTTCTTT. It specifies CASRETGRDTEAFF.

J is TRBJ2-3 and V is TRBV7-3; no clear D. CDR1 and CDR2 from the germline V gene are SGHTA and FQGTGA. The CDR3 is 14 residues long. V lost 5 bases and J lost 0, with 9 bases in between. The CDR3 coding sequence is TGTGCCAGCAGCATCCTACCAAGCACAGATACGCAGTATTTT. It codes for CASSILPSTDTQYF.